Below are 8 T cell receptor beta chains sequenced from a single sample in a study of T cell responses to AZD1222 COVID-19 vaccine. The table came from immunoSEQ multiplex PCR; TCRdb's copy has only in-frame clones and leaves some out. This repertoire shows some 170,000 clones, 70% to 90% found once; its top ten account for 4% to 5.5%. The sequencing here drew on peripheral blood, taken 28 days after the second AZD1222 dose. These receptors all stem from an adult who received the AZD1222 COVID-19 vaccine.

Here the CDR3 reads CASSLFLSSGELFF. The CDR3 nucleotides read TGTGCCAGCAGTCTTTTTCTGTCATCCGGGGAGCTGTTTTTT. The chain is built from TRBV7-2 and TRBJ2-2; D ambiguous. CDR1 is SGHTA and CDR2 is FQGNSA in the germline V gene. The CDR3 loop spans 14 amino acids. Deletions cut 6 bases from V and 6 bases from J, with 14 bases between.

V gene TRBV10-2 combines with J gene TRBJ2-1; 9 nucleotides line up with TRBD2. Germline V CDR1 and CDR2: WSHSY, SAAADI. J lost 0 bases, V lost 5 bases, and 8 bases had no gene match. The CDR3 loop spans 17 amino acids. The DNA of the CDR3 is TGCGCCAGCAGTCTTAGCGGGGGATACAGCTCCTACAATGAGCAGTTCTTC. Residues: CASSLSGGYSSYNEQFF.

The V gene is TRBV10-3, the J gene TRBJ2-3; 9 bases match TRBD1. The CDR3 covers 13 residues. Germline lookup yields CDR1 ENHRY and CDR2 SYGVKD. V shed 2 bases and J 9 bases; nucleotides not matched to a gene: 3. The CDR3 here is CAISETGGGTQYF. The CDR3, as DNA: TGTGCCATCAGTGAGACAGGGGGCGGGACGCAGTATTTT.

The V call is TRBV11-3, the J call TRBJ2-1; tentatively, D is TRBD1 or TRBD2 (7 bases each). This CDR3 contains 13 residues. The germline V and J ends were trimmed by 6 bases and 10 bases, with 16 bases remaining between them. Looked up from germline, CDR1 is SGHNT and CDR2 is YENEEA. The CDR3 region is CASRPPGGVEQFF. The CDR3 coding sequence is TGTGCCAGCAGACCACCAGGGGGGGTAGAGCAGTTCTTC.

V is TRBV10-3 and J is TRBJ1-2; tentatively, D is TRBD1 (6 bases). The V end was cut by 6 bases, the J end by 5 bases, with 16 bases between. This CDR3 comprises 14 residues. Germline loops: CDR1 ENHRY, CDR2 SYGVKD. For the CDR3, the DNA is TGTGCCATCAGCGATCAGGGGACGCGTTATGGCTACACCTTC. This codes for CAISDQGTRYGYTF.

This chain joins TRBV5-1 and TRBJ1-5; perhaps TRBD1 as D (5 bases). Germline lookup yields CDR1 SGHRS and CDR2 YFSETQ. Trimming stripped 0 bases from V and 4 bases from J, with 11 bases between. The CDR3 extends over 15 amino acids. The CDR3 region has the DNA TGCGCCAGCAGCTTGGCCGGGACGCAGAATCAGCCCCAGCATTTT. Translating it yields CASSLAGTQNQPQHF.

V is TRBV9 and J is TRBJ1-1, with D possibly matching TRBD1 (5 bases). Between the trimmed V and J ends, which lost 3 bases and 7 bases, there was a span of 13 bases. CDR3 length equals 13 residues. Germline V CDR1 and CDR2: SGDLS, YYNGEE. The CDR3 nucleotides read TGTGCCAGCAGCGCGTGGGTGGGGGATGAAGCTTTCTTT. Its translation is CASSAWVGDEAFF.

J is TRBJ1-5 and V is TRBV6-4, with D hard to call. Trimming stripped 6 bases from V and 4 bases from J, with 10 bases between. The CDR3 runs to 13 residues. The germline V gene encodes CDR1 MRHNA and CDR2 SNTAGT. The CDR3 protein is CASSLESNQPQHF. CDR3 in DNA: TGTGCCAGCAGCCTTGAATCGAATCAGCCCCAGCATTTT.